This TCR beta chain originates from a study of blood T cell repertoires in COVID-19. Study at large: T cells, B-cell-depleted T cells, or PBMCs provided the cDNA or gDNA that served as material.

Germline V CDR1 and CDR2: SGHTS, YDEGEE. V was cut by 3 bases and J by 9 bases, with 10 bases left in between. The CDR3 covers 13 residues. This clone was counted a single time. Authors' methods: Quantification of nucleated cells was approximated via reference gene primer amplification. Some clones are missing from TCRdb's copy, which holds only in-frame ones; the method was immunoSEQ multiplex PCR. V, J and clone size derive from that table, while D and trimming were established from the DNA sequence. This table holds under 200,000 clones, 87% found once. Input material: peripheral blood. V and J are TRBV5-8 and TRBJ1-6; D is undetermined. This clonotype was sampled from a man aged 60 to 69 with active or convalescent COVID-19. The CDR3 bases are TGTGCCAGCAGCTCCCTATCGCCTTCACCCCTCCACTTT. Translation: CASSSLSPSPLHF.